Each of the 29 T cell receptor beta chains below was sequenced from the same sample in a study of blood T cell repertoires in COVID-19. Some clones are missing from TCRdb's copy, which holds only in-frame ones; the method was immunoSEQ multiplex PCR. The sample shows approximately 480,000 clones, roughly 89% of them seen only once. The source material was peripheral blood. All receptors derive from a man younger than 35 with COVID-19, enrolled during active disease.

The CDR3 loop reads CASSLAGGIGELFF. CDR3 in DNA: TGTGCCAGCAGCTTGGCGGGGGGAATCGGGGAGCTGTTTTTT. The rearrangement uses TRBV5-4 and TRBJ2-2, with 7 bases aligning to TRBD2. CDR3 size: 14 residues. Trimming at V came to 0 bases and at J to 7 bases, leaving 3 bases not matched to a gene. Germline V gene lookup returns CDR1 SGHNT and CDR2 YYREEE (reference sequence). Full variable domain (rest looked up from reference TRBV5-4 and TRBJ2-2): ETGVTQSPTHLIKTRGQQVTLRCSSQSGHNTVSWYQQALGQGPQFIFQYYREEENGRGNFPPRFSGLQFPNYSSELNVNALELDDSALYLCASSLAGGIGELFFGEGSRLTVL.

The J gene is TRBJ2-3, the V gene TRBV7-9, with TRBD1 matching over 11 bases. The CDR3 sequence is 15 residues long. Losses at the gene ends were 5 bases for V and 5 bases for J; bases not matched to a gene: 6. The V gene's germline CDR1 is SEHNR and CDR2 FQNEAQ (reference sequence). This CDR3 reads CASSTGQGVLDTQYF. The CDR3 DNA is TGTGCCAGCAGCACGGGACAGGGGGTTTTAGATACGCAGTATTTT.

The chain employs TRBV3-1 (or the pseudogene TRBV3-2) and TRBJ2-1; 10 bases agree with TRBD2. CDR3 length: 18 amino acids. CDR1 is LGHDT, CDR2 YNNKEL, per germline (reference sequence). The junction had 7 bases not matched to a gene; V was cut back by 1 base and J by 1 base. The CDR3 sequence: CASSQVWLAGVSYNEQFF. CDR3 sequence (DNA): TGTGCCAGCAGCCAAGTGTGGCTAGCGGGGGTATCCTACAATGAGCAGTTCTTC.

This rearrangement joins TRBV10-3 to TRBJ2-7; the match to TRBD2 covers 12 bases. V was clipped by 10 bases and J by 3 bases; unmatched bases: 4. Germline values: CDR1 ENHRY, CDR2 SYGVKD. CDR3 size: 13 residues. CDR3 coding DNA: TGTGCCACACTACTAGCGGGAGGCTACGAGCAGTACTTC. Amino acids: CATLLAGGYEQYF.

The genes are TRBV5-1 and TRBJ2-5; tentatively, D is TRBD1 (6 bases). This CDR3 has 15 residues. Germline V gene data show CDR1 as SGHRS and CDR2 as YFSETQ. The V end lost 3 bases, the J end lost 1 base, and 13 bases lay between the germline ends. The CDR3 sequence: CASSWVARGQETQYF. CDR3 in DNA: TGCGCCAGCAGCTGGGTCGCCAGGGGCCAAGAGACCCAGTACTTC.

The V call is TRBV27, the J call TRBJ2-4; 7 positions agree with TRBD2. With V trimmed by 3 bases and J by 8 bases, 13 bases remained unmatched. The CDR3 has 16 residues. CDR1 MNHEY and CDR2 SMNVEV come from the germline V gene (reference sequence). The CDR3 is CASSFRHPNRGDIQYF. The CDR3 DNA reads TGTGCCAGCAGTTTCCGTCACCCTAACCGGGGGGACATTCAGTACTTC.

The chain is built from TRBV5-4 and TRBJ2-1; maybe TRBD2 (6 bases). The V gene's germline CDR1 is SGHNT and CDR2 YYREEE (reference sequence). The ends were cut back, 4 bases at V and 7 bases at J, with 15 bases in the middle. The CDR3 consists of 14 residues. CDR3 DNA: TGTGCCAGCAGCCAGATGGGGGGATGGAATGAGCAGTTCTTC. Its protein product is CASSQMGGWNEQFF.

This rearrangement joins TRBV5-4 to TRBJ2-5, with 8 bases identical to TRBD2. This CDR3 has 14 amino acids. CDR1 is SGHNT, CDR2 YYREEE, per germline (reference sequence). Losses at the gene ends were 3 bases for V and 5 bases for J; bases not matched to a gene: 6. The CDR3 DNA is TGTGCCAGCAGCTATTTATCGGGGGGGGAGACCCAGTACTTC. Amino acid sequence: CASSYLSGGETQYF.

This sequence joins TRBV29-1 and TRBJ1-2; weak D call: TRBD1 (5 bases). The V and J ends lost 3 bases and 8 bases respectively, with 16 bases between them. There are 13 residues in the CDR3. Germline CDR1 is SQVTM and CDR2 is ANQGSEA. CDR3 sequence reads: CSVDRVGVDGYTF. CDR3 bases: TGCAGCGTTGATAGGGTAGGGGTTGACGGCTACACCTTC.

The genes are TRBV5-1 and TRBJ1-6, with D possibly matching TRBD1 (6 bases). This CDR3 has 15 amino acids. The V end was cut by 2 bases, the J end by 6 bases, with 12 bases between. Germline V CDR1 and CDR2: SGHRS, YFSETQ. CDR3 nucleotides: TGCGCCAGCAGCTTACAGGGTCCCTCTAATTCACCCCTCCACTTT. This sequence encodes CASSLQGPSNSPLHF.

In nucleotides, the CDR3 is TGTGCCTGGACGTTCGCAGGGGGCCCTCTCTATGGCTACACCTTC. Translating it yields CAWTFAGGPLYGYTF. The chain recombines TRBV30 with TRBJ1-2; 8 bases match TRBD1. The CDR3 consists of 15 residues. V lost 4 bases to trimming and J lost 4 bases; unmatched junction nucleotides: 11. Germline CDR1 GTSNPN, CDR2 SVGIG (reference sequence).

The rearrangement joins TRBV5-1 to TRBJ2-3, with D tentatively TRBD1 (5 bases). Trimming removed 0 bases at V and 2 bases at J, with 10 bases between. From germline, CDR1 is SGHRS and CDR2 YFSETQ. The CDR3 contains 15 residues. The CDR3 sequence is CASSLEQGTTDTQYF. The CDR3 coding sequence is TGCGCCAGCAGCTTGGAGCAGGGAACCACAGATACGCAGTATTTT.

As concerns this clone: The germline gene is not matched at one end of the junction; a read error may be the cause. V usage is TRBV27 and J usage is TRBJ2-7; the match to TRBD1 covers 8 bases. The CDR3 is made up of 14 amino acids. Germline V CDR1 and CDR2: MNHEY, SMNVEV (reference sequence). CDR3 nucleotides: TGTGCCAGCAGTCTATCGACAGGGGTCTACGAGCAGTACTTC. It yields the protein CASSLSTGVYEQYF.

The rearrangement links TRBV5-1 to TRBJ1-2; no definite D call. Trimming took off 4 bases at V and 8 bases at J, with 15 bases between the two ends. CDR1 is SGHRS, CDR2 YFSETQ, per germline. The CDR3 consists of 13 residues. The CDR3 sequence is CASSLFSGHGYTF. In DNA form, the CDR3 reads TGCGCCAGCAGCCTGTTTTCAGGCCACGGCTACACCTTC.

The chain's CDR3 is CASSLKVARGGYEQYF. In DNA form, the CDR3 reads TGTGCCAGCAGCCTCAAGGTAGCCCGCGGTGGGTACGAGCAGTACTTC. The chain couples TRBV3-1 (or the pseudogene TRBV3-2) to TRBJ2-7, with D hard to call. Germline CDR1 and CDR2: LGHDT and YNNKEL (reference sequence). Trimming removed 4 bases at V and 4 bases at J, with 20 bases between. The CDR3 length is 16 residues.

The chain uses TRBV5-4 and TRBJ2-2, with TRBD2 identical over 10 bases. CDR3 length: 16 residues. The V gene's germline CDR1 is SGHNT and CDR2 YYREEE (reference sequence). After removal of 3 bases from V and 6 bases from J, the junction contained 8 bases not matched to a gene. This chain's CDR3 is CASSSVGGLASGELFF. CDR3 DNA sequence: TGTGCCAGCAGCTCCGTAGGGGGACTAGCGTCCGGGGAGCTGTTTTTT.

J is TRBJ1-2 and V is TRBV6-5; D may be TRBD1 (5 bases). V gave up 8 bases and J gave up 3 bases, with 16 bases separating them. This CDR3 is built from 14 residues. Germline CDR1 reads MNHEY; CDR2 reads SVGAGI. The CDR3 is CASAHRLVDYGYTF. As DNA, the CDR3 is TGTGCCAGCGCACACAGGCTTGTGGACTATGGCTACACCTTC.

This chain joins TRBV7-9 and TRBJ1-1; perhaps TRBD1 as D (6 bases). Germline values: CDR1 SEHNR, CDR2 FQNEAQ (reference sequence). The CDR3 spans 13 residues. Trimming pared 5 bases from V and 13 bases from J, leaving 20 bases between. In DNA, the CDR3 is TGTGCCAGCAGCAGACAAACGGGACACCTCTATTTCTTT. This translates into CASSRQTGHLYFF.

Only one count was recorded for this clone. The chain recombines TRBV11-2 with TRBJ2-7; 8 bases are shared with TRBD2. Germline V CDR1 and CDR2: SGHAT, FQNNGV. The J segment lost 4 bases and the V segment lost 5 bases, leaving 10 bases of the junction unmatched. This CDR3 contains 15 residues. The CDR3: CASSLSGGGTYEQYF. In DNA form, the CDR3 reads TGTGCCAGCAGCCTCTCTGGCGGGGGGACGTACGAGCAGTACTTC.

The rearrangement joins TRBV18 to TRBJ1-2, with a weak D call TRBD1 (6 bases). Germline V gives CDR1 KGHSH, CDR2 LQKENI. The V end lost 2 bases, the J end lost 4 bases, and 11 bases lay between the germline ends. This CDR3 has 14 amino acids. The CDR3 DNA is TGTGCCAGCTCACCAGATTCAGGGGCCTATGGCTACACCTTC. It codes for CASSPDSGAYGYTF.

The V call is TRBV2, the J call TRBJ2-7, with 7 bases that match TRBD2. Looked up from germline, CDR1 is SNHLY and CDR2 is FYNNEI. Losses at the gene ends were 6 bases for V and 0 bases for J; bases not matched to a gene: 8. The length of the CDR3 is 15 residues. Written as DNA, the CDR3 is TGTGCCAGCAGGGGGGACTACCGAAGCTCCTACGAGCAGTACTTC. Translated: CASRGDYRSSYEQYF.

The chain recombines TRBV30 with TRBJ1-4; 8 bases map to TRBD1. The V segment lost 2 bases and the J segment 7 bases; nucleotides outside the gene matches: 6. This CDR3 spans 14 amino acids. Germline lookup yields CDR1 GTSNPN and CDR2 SVGIG (reference sequence). CDR3 in amino acids: CAWSTLDRVEKLFF. The CDR3 DNA reads TGTGCCTGGAGTACTCTGGACAGGGTTGAAAAACTGTTTTTT.

This clone appeared a few times. The rearrangement joins TRBV5-1 to TRBJ2-2; 10 bases are a match to TRBD2. The CDR3 spans 17 residues. In germline, CDR1 is SGHRS, CDR2 YFSETQ. J was trimmed by 1 base and V by 0 bases; bases with no gene match: 3. The CDR3 is CASSLGWTSGNTGELFF. Here the CDR3 DNA reads TGCGCCAGCAGCTTGGGATGGACTAGCGGGAACACCGGGGAGCTGTTTTTT.

This clone is a singleton in its sample. The chain couples TRBV30 to TRBJ1-1, with D possibly TRBD1 on 6 matching bases. This CDR3 contains 14 residues. The germline gives CDR1 GTSNPN, CDR2 SVGIG (reference sequence). V lost 0 bases, J lost 6 bases, and 14 bases lay in between. The CDR3 nucleotides are TGTGCCTGGAGTGTACAGGGAGCGGTAGCTGAAGCTTTCTTT. Its protein is CAWSVQGAVAEAFF.

CDR3 residues: CSVEASGSTDTQYF. CDR3 nucleotide sequence: TGCAGCGTTGAGGCTAGCGGGAGCACAGATACGCAGTATTTT. The chain is built from TRBV29-1 and TRBJ2-3; 8 bases are a match to TRBD2. The CDR3 runs to 14 residues. CDR1 and CDR2 (germline): SQVTM, ANQGSEA. The junction had 2 bases not matched to a gene; V was cut back by 3 bases and J by 0 bases.

The chain combines TRBV6-1 with TRBJ1-5, with D maybe TRBD1 (6 bases). The CDR3 spans 16 residues. Germline V gene data show CDR1 as MNHNS and CDR2 as SASEGT. Trimming removed 3 bases from V and 0 bases from J, with 12 bases in between. CDR3 sequence: CASSDPGTPSNQPQHF. CDR3 bases: TGTGCCAGCAGTGATCCCGGGACACCTAGCAATCAGCCCCAGCATTTT.

V and J are TRBV7-2 and TRBJ1-4, with D perhaps matching TRBD1 (5 bases). In germline, CDR1 is SGHTA, CDR2 FQGNSA. Trimming took 1 base from V and 14 from J, leaving 14 bases between them. The CDR3 is 13 amino acids. The CDR3 sequence is CASSLGQGKILFF. CDR3 bases: TGTGCCAGCAGCTTAGGGCAGGGCAAAATTCTGTTTTTT.

The chain carries TRBV19 and TRBJ2-3; maybe TRBD2 (5 bases). CDR1 is LNHDA and CDR2 is SQIVND in the germline V gene (reference sequence). The length of the CDR3 is 15 residues. V lost 4 bases and J lost 3, with 14 bases in between. The CDR3 loop reads CASSSRRTQTDTQYF. The CDR3 DNA reads TGTGCCAGTAGTAGTAGGAGGACTCAAACAGATACGCAGTATTTT. Full variable domain (missing parts from reference TRBV19 and TRBJ2-3): DGGITQSPKYLFRKEGQNVTLSCEQNLNHDAMYWYRQDPGQGLRLIYYSQIVNDFQKGDIAEGYSVSREKKESFPLTVTSAQKNPTAFYLCASSSRRTQTDTQYFGPGTRLTVL.

This clone was counted a single time. The J gene is TRBJ2-7, the V gene TRBV2; the D gene is possibly TRBD1 (6 bases). Germline CDR1 and CDR2: SNHLY and FYNNEI. The CDR3 is 15 residues long. V dropped 4 bases and J dropped 2 bases, with 15 bases sitting between them. CDR3 nucleotide sequence: TGTGCCAGCAGTGCCCAGACAGGAGCAACCTACGAGCAGTACTTC. It translates to CASSAQTGATYEQYF.